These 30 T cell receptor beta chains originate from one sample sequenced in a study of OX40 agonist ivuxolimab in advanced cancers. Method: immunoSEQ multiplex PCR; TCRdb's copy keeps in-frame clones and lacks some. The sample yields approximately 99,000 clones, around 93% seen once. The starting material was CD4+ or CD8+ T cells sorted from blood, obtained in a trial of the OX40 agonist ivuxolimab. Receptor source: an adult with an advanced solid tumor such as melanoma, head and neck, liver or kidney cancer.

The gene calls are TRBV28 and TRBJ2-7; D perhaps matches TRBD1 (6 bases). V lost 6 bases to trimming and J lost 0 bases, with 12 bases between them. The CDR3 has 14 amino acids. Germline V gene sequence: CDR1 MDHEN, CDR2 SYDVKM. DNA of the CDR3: TGTGCCAGCAGCTGGGACACCGTCTCCTACGAGCAGTACTTC. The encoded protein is CASSWDTVSYEQYF.

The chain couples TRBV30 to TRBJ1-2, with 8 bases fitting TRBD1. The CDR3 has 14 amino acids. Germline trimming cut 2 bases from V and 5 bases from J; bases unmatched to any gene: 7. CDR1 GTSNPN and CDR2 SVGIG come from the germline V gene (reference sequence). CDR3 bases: TGTGCCTGGAGTCCCGGACAGGGCGCTTATGGCTACACCTTC. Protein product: CAWSPGQGAYGYTF.

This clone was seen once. The CDR3 sequence is CASSSRLAGYQETQYF. The CDR3 bases are TGTGCCAGTAGTTCACGACTAGCGGGGTACCAAGAGACCCAGTACTTC. The chain uses TRBV19 and TRBJ2-5; 11 bases line up with TRBD2. CDR3 size: 16 residues. Germline CDR1 reads LNHDA; CDR2 reads SQIVND (reference sequence). The junction had 5 bases not matched to a gene; V was cut back by 5 bases and J by 0 bases.

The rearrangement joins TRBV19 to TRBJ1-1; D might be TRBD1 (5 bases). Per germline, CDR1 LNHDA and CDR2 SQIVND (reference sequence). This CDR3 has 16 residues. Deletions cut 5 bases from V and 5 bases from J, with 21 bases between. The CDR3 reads CASSPNIGGRRTEAFF. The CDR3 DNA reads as TGTGCCAGTAGTCCCAACATCGGGGGGAGGAGGACTGAAGCTTTCTTT.

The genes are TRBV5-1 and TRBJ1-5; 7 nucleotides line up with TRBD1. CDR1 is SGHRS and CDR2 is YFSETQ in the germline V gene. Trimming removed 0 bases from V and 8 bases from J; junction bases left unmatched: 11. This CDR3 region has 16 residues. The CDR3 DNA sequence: TGCGCCAGCAGCTTGGAAGGCGGGGACAGCTTGAAGCCCCAGCATTTT. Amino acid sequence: CASSLEGGDSLKPQHF.

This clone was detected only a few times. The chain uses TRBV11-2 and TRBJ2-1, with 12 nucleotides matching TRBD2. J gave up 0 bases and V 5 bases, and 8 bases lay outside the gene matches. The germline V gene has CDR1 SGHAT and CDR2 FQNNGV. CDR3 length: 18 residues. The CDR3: CASSPGLAGQTSYNEQFF. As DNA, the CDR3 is TGTGCCAGCAGCCCCGGACTAGCGGGACAAACCTCCTACAATGAGCAGTTCTTC.

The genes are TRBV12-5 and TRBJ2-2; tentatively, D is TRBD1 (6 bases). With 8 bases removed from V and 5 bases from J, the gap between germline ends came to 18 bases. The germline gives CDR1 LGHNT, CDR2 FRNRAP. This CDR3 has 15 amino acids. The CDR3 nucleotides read TGTGCTAGTACGACCAACAGGGTAATTACCGGGGAGCTGTTTTTT. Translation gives CASTTNRVITGELFF.

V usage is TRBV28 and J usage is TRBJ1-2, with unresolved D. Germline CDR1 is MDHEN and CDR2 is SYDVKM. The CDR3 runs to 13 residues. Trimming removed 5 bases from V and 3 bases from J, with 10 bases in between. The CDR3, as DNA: TGTGCCAGCAGTCCGGTTCCGGACTATGGCTACACCTTC. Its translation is CASSPVPDYGYTF.

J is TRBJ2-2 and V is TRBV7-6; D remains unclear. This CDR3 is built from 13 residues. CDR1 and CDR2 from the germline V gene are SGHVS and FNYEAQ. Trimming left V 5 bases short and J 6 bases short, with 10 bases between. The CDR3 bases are TGTGCCAGCAGCGAGATAGTGTCCGGGGAGCTGTTTTTT. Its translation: CASSEIVSGELFF.

The CDR3 nucleotides are TGTGCCAGCAGCTCAGAGTACACCTATGGCTACACCTTC. As protein: CASSSEYTYGYTF. The chain is built from TRBV5-8 and TRBJ1-2; D ambiguous. CDR3 length equals 13 residues. The V gene lost 3 bases and the J gene lost 4 bases, with 10 bases spanning the gap. From germline, CDR1 is SGHTS and CDR2 YDEGEE. The full variable domain, in which reference TRBV5-8 and TRBJ1-2 provide the parts outside the CDR3, is EAGVTQSPTHLIKTRGQQATLRCSPISGHTSVYWYQQALGLGLQFLLWYDEGEERNRGNFPPRFSGRQFPNYSSELNVNALELEDSALYLCASSSEYTYGYTFGSGTRLTVV.

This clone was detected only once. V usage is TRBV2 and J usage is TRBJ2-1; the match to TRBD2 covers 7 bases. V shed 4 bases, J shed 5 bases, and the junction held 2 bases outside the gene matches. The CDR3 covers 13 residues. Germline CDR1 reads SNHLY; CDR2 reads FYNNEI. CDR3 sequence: CASSGTRDNEQFF. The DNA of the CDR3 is TGTGCCAGCAGTGGGACTAGGGACAATGAGCAGTTCTTC.

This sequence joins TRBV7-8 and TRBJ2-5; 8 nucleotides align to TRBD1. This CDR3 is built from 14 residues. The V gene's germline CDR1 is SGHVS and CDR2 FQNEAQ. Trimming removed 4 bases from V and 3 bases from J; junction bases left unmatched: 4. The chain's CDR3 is CASSWTGPEETQYF. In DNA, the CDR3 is TGTGCCAGCAGCTGGACAGGGCCGGAAGAGACCCAGTACTTC.

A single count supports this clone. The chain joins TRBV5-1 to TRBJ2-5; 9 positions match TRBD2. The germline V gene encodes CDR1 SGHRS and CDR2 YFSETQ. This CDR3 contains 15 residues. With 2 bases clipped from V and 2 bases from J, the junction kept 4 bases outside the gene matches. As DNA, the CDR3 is TGCGCCAGCAGCTTAACGCTAGCGGGGCAAGAGACCCAGTACTTC. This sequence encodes CASSLTLAGQETQYF.

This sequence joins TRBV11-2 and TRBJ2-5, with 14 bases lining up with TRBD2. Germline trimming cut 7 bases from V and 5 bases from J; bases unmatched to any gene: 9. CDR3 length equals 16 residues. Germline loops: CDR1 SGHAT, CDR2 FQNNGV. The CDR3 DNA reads TGTGCCAGCACCCCGGGACTAGCGGGGGAACTGGAGACCCAGTACTTC. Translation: CASTPGLAGELETQYF. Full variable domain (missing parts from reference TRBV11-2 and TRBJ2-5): EAGVAQSPRYKIIEKRQSVAFWCNPISGHATLYWYQQILGQGPKLLIQFQNNGVVDDSQLPKDRFSAERLKGVDSTLKIQPAKLEDSAVYLCASTPGLAGELETQYFGPGTRLLVL.

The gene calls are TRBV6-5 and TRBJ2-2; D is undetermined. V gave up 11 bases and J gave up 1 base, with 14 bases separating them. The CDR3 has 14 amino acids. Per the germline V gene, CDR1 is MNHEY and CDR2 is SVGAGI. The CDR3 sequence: CALLPQLNTGELFF. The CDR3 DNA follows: TGTGCCCTCCTCCCCCAGCTGAACACCGGGGAGCTGTTTTTT.

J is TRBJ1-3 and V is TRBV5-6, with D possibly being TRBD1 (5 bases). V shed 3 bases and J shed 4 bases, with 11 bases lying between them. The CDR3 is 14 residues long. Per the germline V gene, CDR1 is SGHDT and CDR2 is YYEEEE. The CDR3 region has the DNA TGTGCCAGCAGCTCTCAGGGAGCCGGAAACACCATATATTTT. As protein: CASSSQGAGNTIYF.

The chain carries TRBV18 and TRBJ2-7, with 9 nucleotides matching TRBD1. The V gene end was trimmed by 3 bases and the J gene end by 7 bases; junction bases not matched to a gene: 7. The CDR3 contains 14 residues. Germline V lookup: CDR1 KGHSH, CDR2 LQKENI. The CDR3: CASSPGDRVVEQYF. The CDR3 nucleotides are TGTGCCAGCTCACCTGGGGACAGGGTCGTAGAGCAGTACTTC.

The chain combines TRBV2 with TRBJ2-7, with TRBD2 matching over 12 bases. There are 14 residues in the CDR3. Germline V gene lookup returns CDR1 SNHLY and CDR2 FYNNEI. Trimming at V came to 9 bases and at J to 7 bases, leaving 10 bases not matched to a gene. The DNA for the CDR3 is TGTGCCAGTACCGGACTAGCGGGGCCAGGTGAGCAGTACTTC. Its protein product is CASTGLAGPGEQYF.

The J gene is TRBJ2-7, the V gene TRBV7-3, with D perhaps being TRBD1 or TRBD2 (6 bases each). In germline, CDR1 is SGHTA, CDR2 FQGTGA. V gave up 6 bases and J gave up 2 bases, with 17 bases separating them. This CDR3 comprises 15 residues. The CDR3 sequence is CASRQGPGLPYEQYF. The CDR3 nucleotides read TGTGCCAGCAGACAGGGCCCGGGACTCCCCTACGAGCAGTACTTC.

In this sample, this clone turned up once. The CDR3 spells CASSKPKRDRGPNEKLFF. The DNA for the CDR3 is TGTGCCAGCAGCAAACCAAAACGGGACAGGGGACCGAATGAAAAACTGTTTTTT. The V call is TRBV21-1, the J call TRBJ1-4; no check of the table's D call, TRBD1, against the DNA was made. TRBV21-1 is a listed pseudogene. The CDR3 is 18 residues long.

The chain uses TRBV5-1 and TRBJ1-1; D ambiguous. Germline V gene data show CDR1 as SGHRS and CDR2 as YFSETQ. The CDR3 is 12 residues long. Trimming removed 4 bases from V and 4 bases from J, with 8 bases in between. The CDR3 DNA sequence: TGCGCCAGCAGCGGGGTTGGCACTGAAGCTTTCTTT. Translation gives CASSGVGTEAFF.

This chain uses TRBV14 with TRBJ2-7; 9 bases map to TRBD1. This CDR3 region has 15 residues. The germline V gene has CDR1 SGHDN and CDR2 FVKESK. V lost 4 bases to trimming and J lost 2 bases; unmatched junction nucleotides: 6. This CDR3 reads CASSPGQGITYEQYF. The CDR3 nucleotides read TGTGCCAGCAGCCCAGGACAGGGGATCACCTACGAGCAGTACTTC.

CDR3 nucleotide sequence: TGTGCCAGCAGTGAAACCGAAGATACGCAGTATTTT. This encodes CASSETEDTQYF. The chain has TRBV2 and TRBJ2-3; unclear D gene. This CDR3 has 12 residues. Trimming removed 2 bases from V and 5 bases from J, with 5 bases in between. Germline-derived CDR1 and CDR2 are SNHLY and FYNNEI.

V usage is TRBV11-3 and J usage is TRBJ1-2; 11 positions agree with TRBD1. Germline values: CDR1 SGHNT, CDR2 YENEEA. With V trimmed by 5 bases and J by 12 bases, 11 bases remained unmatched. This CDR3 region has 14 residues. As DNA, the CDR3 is TGTGCCAGCAGCGGGGGACAGGGGGTTTACGGCCACACCTTC. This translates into CASSGGQGVYGHTF.

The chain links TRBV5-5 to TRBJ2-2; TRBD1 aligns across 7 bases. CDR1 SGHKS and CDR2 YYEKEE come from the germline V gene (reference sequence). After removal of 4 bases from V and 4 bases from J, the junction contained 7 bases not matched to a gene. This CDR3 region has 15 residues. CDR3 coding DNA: TGTGCCAGCAGCCCCAGACAGGGTAGCACCGGGGAGCTGTTTTTT. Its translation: CASSPRQGSTGELFF.

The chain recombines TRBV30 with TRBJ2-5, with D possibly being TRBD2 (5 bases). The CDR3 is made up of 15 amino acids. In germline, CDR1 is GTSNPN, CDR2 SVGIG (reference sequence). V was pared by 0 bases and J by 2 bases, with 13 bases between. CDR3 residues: CAWSVQGGSQETQYF. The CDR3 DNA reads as TGTGCCTGGAGTGTACAAGGAGGATCGCAAGAGACCCAGTACTTC.

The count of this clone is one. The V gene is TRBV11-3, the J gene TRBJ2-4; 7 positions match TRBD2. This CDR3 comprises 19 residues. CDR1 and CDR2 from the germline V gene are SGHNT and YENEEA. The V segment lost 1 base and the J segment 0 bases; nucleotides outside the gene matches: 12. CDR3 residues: CASSLGWGEAGLAKNIQYF. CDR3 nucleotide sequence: TGTGCCAGCAGCTTAGGTTGGGGGGAAGCGGGGCTAGCCAAAAACATTCAGTACTTC.

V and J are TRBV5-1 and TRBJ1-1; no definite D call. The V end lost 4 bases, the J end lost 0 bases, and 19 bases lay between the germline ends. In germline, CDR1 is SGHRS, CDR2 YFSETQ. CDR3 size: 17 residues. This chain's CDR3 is CASSPGQTRGLNTEAFF. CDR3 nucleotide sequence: TGCGCCAGCAGCCCCGGGCAAACCCGAGGGTTGAACACTGAAGCTTTCTTT.

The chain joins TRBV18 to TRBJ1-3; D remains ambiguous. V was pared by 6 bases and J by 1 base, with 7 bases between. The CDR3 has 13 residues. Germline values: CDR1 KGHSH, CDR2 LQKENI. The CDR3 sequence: CASSRQSGNTIYF. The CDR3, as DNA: TGTGCCAGCTCGCGGCAGTCTGGAAACACCATATATTTT.

CDR3 DNA: TGCACCAGCAGCCCCCGTGGGGTTGGCTACACCTTC. Translating gives CTSSPRGVGYTF. The rearrangement uses TRBV1 and TRBJ1-2. TRBV1 is a recognized pseudogene. The CDR3 spans 12 residues.